This section outlines one T cell receptor (beta chain) sequence together with its context. Its antigen remains unidentified. The sample holds no much larger clone one base away, and base qualities are not on file. The patients picked for sequencing were ones in whom flow cytometry had shown an expansion of CD8+CD57+ cells. All patients had severe acquired aplastic anemia diagnosed by International Study of Aplastic Anemia and Agranulocytosis and Camitta criteria. At the time blood was sampled, none of the patients had received any therapy. In the study, sorted CD4+ and CD8+ blood T cells from patients with severe aplastic anemia and from healthy subjects underwent deep sequencing of TCR repertoires. In the USA, patient enrollment took place under clinicaltrials.gov protocols 00001620, 01623167, 00001397, 00071045, 00081523 and 00961064. Ficoll-Paque density gradient centrifugation was used to isolate peripheral blood mononuclear cells. Before DNA extraction, CD4+ and CD8+ T cells were sorted with FACS or magnetic beads.

This specimen belongs to a study of CD8+CD57+ T cells in acquired aplastic anemia (dated by TCRdb to 2017 to 2018). Notes on the research overall: A mean of around 3.2 ug of DNA, ranging from roughly 0.2 to 27.4 ug, was extracted from sorted CD4+ and CD8+ cells. CD8+CD57+ expansion was defined as frequency above the mean frequency observed in healthy subjects.

On the study overall, not on this receptor specifically: Approximately 27 CD8+ CDR3 sequences were found in both patients and controls but appeared to be highly expressed in patients and within the immunodominant clones of the patients. No significant difference in CD8+ Simpson's diversity was found between patients and healthy controls (P=0.060).

Profiling of TCR beta VDJ combinations and CDR3 sequences used genomic DNA as the template. An Illumina HiSeq 2000 was used for TCR repertoire sequencing. The paper's processing steps were these. TRBV/TRBJ rearrangement plots, CDR3 size and DJ length profiles, and Simpson's diversity index were used to evaluate the repertoires. The immunodominant clone was defined as the most abundant DNA sequence in deep sequencing data. CDR3 amino acid sequences were screened for sharing across subjects and were compared with published repertoires and the VDJdb database. TCRdb reworked the public reads: Q25 trimming with fastp, MiXCR clone assembly, productive beta chains retained. One record per CDR3 amino acid sequence lists the most common genes and DNA. What appears here as the V and J calls and clone size reflects TCRdb's work, not the paper's. For this sample the table gives around 160,000 distinct CDR3 sequences, of which 40% to 55% were detected only once. The ten largest clones add up to approximately 3% of the sample.

The CDR3 goes from the cysteine to the phenylalanine over 13 residues. The sequence is cut down to CDR3 DNA, 39 bases in frame from base 1. The germline V gene specifies SQVTM as CDR1 and ANQGSEA as CDR2. The trim is 0 bases for V and 4 bases for J, with a gap of 9 bases between the germline ends. This sequence uses TRBV29-1 and TRBJ1-2; TRBD1 is a possible D gene, resting on 6 matching bases. Source material: sorted CD4+, CD8+, or CD8+CD57+ T cells (not recorded which) from PBMCs. The TCR originated in a human donor with aplastic anemia. The base sequence is TGCAGCGTTGAAGAGGCAGGGGTCTATGGCTACACCTTC. Its product reads: CSVEEAGVYGYTF.